Shown below are 12 T cell receptor beta chains from a single sample sequenced in a study of blood T cell repertoires in COVID-19. The data were produced by immunoSEQ multiplex PCR, yet TCRdb's version contains in-frame clones alone and is incomplete. The sample records some 80,000 clones, roughly 82% being singletons. Source material: peripheral blood. The source is a human donor in a cohort sampled during active COVID-19.

The chain employs TRBV6-4 and TRBJ1-2; 9 bases fit TRBD1. The CDR3 is 15 residues long. Trimming at V came to 8 bases and at J to 2 bases, leaving 9 bases not matched to a gene. Germline loops: CDR1 MRHNA, CDR2 SNTAGT. The CDR3 DNA reads TGTGCCAGCTCCACGGGTACAGGGGGCAACTATGGCTACACCTTC. It yields the protein CASSTGTGGNYGYTF.

The chain carries TRBV4-2 and TRBJ2-7, with D unclear. This CDR3 has 14 amino acids. V shed 2 bases and J shed 1 base, with 9 bases lying between them. The germline V gene has CDR1 LGHNA and CDR2 YNFKEQ. The CDR3 sequence is CASSQRGLSYEQYF. The DNA for the CDR3 is TGTGCCAGCAGCCAAAGAGGATTATCCTACGAGCAGTACTTC.

In DNA, the CDR3 is TGTGCCAGCTCACCCGGCCGAGGGGGCGGTTCACCCCTCCACTTT. This translates into CASSPGRGGGSPLHF. The chain combines TRBV18 with TRBJ1-6; 7 nucleotides line up with TRBD1. The CDR3 loop spans 15 amino acids. V shed 3 bases and J 9 bases; nucleotides not matched to a gene: 8. Germline V gene data show CDR1 as KGHSH and CDR2 as LQKENI.

The chain is built from TRBV5-1 and TRBJ1-1; the match to TRBD1 covers 9 bases. The germline V gene has CDR1 SGHRS and CDR2 YFSETQ. CDR3 size: 16 residues. Unmatched junction bases numbered 5, after V lost 1 base and J lost 1 base. CDR3 sequence (DNA): TGCGCCAGCAGCTTGACAGGGGGCCGAAGGAACACTGAAGCTTTCTTT. Amino acid sequence: CASSLTGGRRNTEAFF.

CDR3 loop: CASSQDIGGPYEQYF. The DNA for the CDR3 is TGTGCCAGCAGCCAAGATATCGGGGGGCCCTACGAGCAGTACTTC. The chain uses TRBV3-1 (or the pseudogene TRBV3-2) and TRBJ2-7, with a tentative D call TRBD2 (7 bases). The CDR3 has 15 amino acids. Germline loops: CDR1 LGHDT, CDR2 YNNKEL (reference sequence). Trimming shortened V by 0 bases and J by 2 bases, and 11 bases separated the two germline ends.

This chain uses TRBV29-1 with TRBJ1-3, with 8 bases that match TRBD1. Germline values: CDR1 SQVTM, CDR2 ANQGSEA. V lost 2 bases to trimming and J lost 1 base; unmatched junction nucleotides: 1. The CDR3 sequence is 14 residues long. In DNA, the CDR3 is TGCAGCGTTGAAAGACAGGGGTCTGGAAACACCATATATTTT. As protein: CSVERQGSGNTIYF.

The sample holds one count of this clone. J is TRBJ1-1 and V is TRBV5-1; 9 positions agree with TRBD1. This CDR3 spans 17 amino acids. The V gene's germline CDR1 is SGHRS and CDR2 YFSETQ. V shed 2 bases, J shed 0 bases, and the junction held 8 bases outside the gene matches. DNA of the CDR3: TGCGCCAGCAGCTTCTCGGGACAGGGCTGGATGAACACTGAAGCTTTCTTT. As protein: CASSFSGQGWMNTEAFF.

Here the CDR3 reads CASSDSGFSGELFF. CDR3 DNA sequence: TGTGCCAGCAGTGATTCAGGGTTTTCCGGGGAGCTGTTTTTT. This chain links TRBV25-1 with TRBJ2-2, with D tentatively TRBD1 (5 bases). This CDR3 contains 14 residues. Trimming removed 3 bases at V and 6 bases at J, with 11 bases between. In germline, CDR1 is MGHDK, CDR2 SYGVNS.

This CDR3 reads CASSFLSDRSGYTF. The CDR3 DNA reads TGTGCCAGCAGTTTCCTGTCGGACAGGTCTGGCTACACCTTC. The chain combines TRBV27 with TRBJ1-2, with 7 positions matching TRBD1. Germline V gives CDR1 MNHEY, CDR2 SMNVEV (reference sequence). Losses at the gene ends were 3 bases for V and 7 bases for J; bases not matched to a gene: 8. The CDR3 totals 14 residues.

The chain carries TRBV3-1 (or the pseudogene TRBV3-2) and TRBJ1-1; 10 nucleotides agree with TRBD1. Germline loops: CDR1 LGHDT, CDR2 YNNKEL (reference sequence). This CDR3 spans 12 amino acids. The trim removed 8 bases at V and 6 bases at J, leaving 3 bases unmatched. The CDR3 sequence: CASGQGEAEAFF. The CDR3 DNA follows: TGTGCCAGCGGACAGGGGGAGGCTGAAGCTTTCTTT.

The gene calls are TRBV2 and TRBJ1-4, with TRBD1 as a possible D gene (5 bases). CDR3 length: 17 residues. Between the trimmed V and J ends, which lost 4 bases and 0 bases, there was a span of 15 bases. From germline, CDR1 is SNHLY and CDR2 FYNNEI. CDR3 residues: CASSVEEGFATNEKLFF. In nucleotides, the CDR3 is TGTGCCAGCAGTGTGGAGGAGGGGTTTGCAACTAATGAAAAACTGTTTTTT.

The chain links TRBV7-9 to TRBJ1-6, with D possibly matching TRBD1 (6 bases). The V gene's germline CDR1 is SEHNR and CDR2 FQNEAQ (reference sequence). The CDR3 is 12 amino acids. With 10 bases removed from V and 8 bases from J, the gap between germline ends came to 12 bases. The CDR3 region has the DNA TGTGCCATTGGAGGGGGGGATTCACCCCTCCACTTT. Encoded protein: CAIGGGDSPLHF. The variable domain in full, completed from reference TRBV7-9 and TRBJ1-6, reads DTGVSQNPRHKITKRGQNVTFRCDPISEHNRLYWYRQTLGQGPEFLTYFQNEAQLEKSRLLSDRFSAERPKGSFSTLEIQRTEQGDSAMYLCAIGGGDSPLHFGNGTRLTVT.